A single sample is the source of the 14 T cell receptor beta chains below, sequenced in a study of CD8+ T cells in alopecia areata. cDNA prepared by RNA extraction and subsequent reverse transcription served as the template for sequencing. The repertoire was sequenced with immunoSEQ multiplex PCR; TCRdb's copy has only in-frame clones and lacks some. Of about 110,000 clones in the sample, under 60% were seen once. What was sequenced was NKG2D-low CD8+ T cells sorted from blood. The receptors were sampled from a human donor with alopecia areata.

This clone appeared many times. The rearrangement uses TRBV28 and TRBJ1-5; no reliable D call. The CDR3 runs to 14 residues. Trimming stripped 6 bases from V and 4 bases from J, with 13 bases between. Looked up from germline, CDR1 is MDHEN and CDR2 is SYDVKM. The CDR3 nucleotides are TGTGCCAGCAGCTCAGTCAGAAGTAATCAGCCCCAGCATTTT. Its protein is CASSSVRSNQPQHF.

CDR3 amino acids: CASRTGFNYGYTF. The CDR3 DNA reads TGTGCCAGCCGGACAGGGTTTAACTATGGCTACACCTTC. This chain joins TRBV6-5 and TRBJ1-2, with 8 bases lining up with TRBD1. V lost 8 bases, J lost 1 base, and 3 bases stayed unmatched. Germline CDR1 and CDR2: MNHEY and SVGAGI. This CDR3 region has 13 residues.

This clone has a count of ten or more. The rearrangement links TRBV9 to TRBJ2-1; 8 bases map to TRBD2. J gave up 8 bases and V 3 bases, and 10 bases lay outside the gene matches. The germline V gene has CDR1 SGDLS and CDR2 YYNGEE. The CDR3 has 15 residues. The CDR3: CASSGSRLAIDEQFF. The CDR3 DNA reads as TGTGCCAGCAGCGGGTCGAGACTAGCGATAGATGAGCAGTTCTTC.

This chain uses TRBV5-1 with TRBJ2-3; 9 positions agree with TRBD2. The CDR3 runs 15 residues. The J segment lost 4 bases and the V segment lost 4 bases, leaving 7 bases of the junction unmatched. Germline V gives CDR1 SGHRS, CDR2 YFSETQ. The CDR3 is CASSPRASGADTQYF. The CDR3, as DNA: TGCGCCAGCAGCCCCCGGGCTAGCGGGGCAGATACGCAGTATTTT.

This sequence joins TRBV5-1 and TRBJ2-5; no definite D call. CDR1 SGHRS and CDR2 YFSETQ come from the germline V gene. This CDR3 has 13 amino acids. V was trimmed by 5 bases and J by 5 bases, leaving 13 bases between them. Written as DNA, the CDR3 is TGCGCCAGCAGTCTCTACCCCGGCGAGACCCAGTACTTC. Amino acid sequence: CASSLYPGETQYF.

The chain joins TRBV28 to TRBJ2-7; D is unresolved. Trimming cost V 7 bases and J 2 bases, with 15 bases left between them. The germline V gene encodes CDR1 MDHEN and CDR2 SYDVKM. The CDR3 length is 14 residues. The CDR3 protein is CASKNPSDAYEQYF. The CDR3 DNA is TGTGCCAGCAAAAATCCGAGCGACGCCTACGAGCAGTACTTC.

V gene TRBV13 combines with J gene TRBJ2-7; possibly TRBD1 for D (6 bases). CDR3 size: 12 residues. Germline V lookup: CDR1 PRHDT, CDR2 FYEKMQ (reference sequence). V dropped 4 bases and J dropped 4 bases, with 8 bases sitting between them. CDR3 in amino acids: CASSSQGYEQYF. The CDR3 DNA reads TGTGCCAGCAGCTCACAGGGATACGAGCAGTACTTC.

The chain combines TRBV5-1 with TRBJ2-7, with 12 positions matching TRBD2. CDR1 and CDR2 from the germline V gene are SGHRS and YFSETQ. The CDR3 contains 18 residues. The V segment lost 0 bases and the J segment 5 bases; nucleotides outside the gene matches: 12. The CDR3 DNA reads TGCGCCAGCAGCTTGGTCCGGCTAGCGGGAGGGCCTTTCCACGAGCAGTACTTC. It codes for CASSLVRLAGGPFHEQYF. The whole variable domain, remainder taken from reference TRBV5-1 and TRBJ2-7, is KAGVTQTPRYLIKTRGQQVTLSCSPISGHRSVSWYQQTPGQGLQFLFEYFSETQRNKGNFPGRFSGRQFSNSRSEMNVSTLELGDSALYLCASSLVRLAGGPFHEQYFGPGTRLTVT.

The J gene is TRBJ2-7, the V gene TRBV7-9; TRBD1 matches 9 bases. CDR1 is SEHNR, CDR2 FQNEAQ, per germline (reference sequence). The CDR3 runs to 15 residues. Trimming took 1 base from V and 4 from J; bases not matched to a gene: 5. The CDR3 protein is CASSLVGQGSYEQYF. CDR3 sequence (DNA): TGTGCCAGCAGCTTAGTCGGACAGGGGAGTTACGAGCAGTACTTC.

The chain combines TRBV4-1 with TRBJ1-2, with D unresolved. The germline V gene encodes CDR1 MGHRA and CDR2 YSYEKL. This CDR3 is built from 15 residues. V was shortened by 0 bases and J by 3 bases, with 11 bases between the two germline ends. The CDR3 DNA reads TGCGCCAGCAGCCAAGATCTGCTTCAGGACTATGGCTACACCTTC. Translated: CASSQDLLQDYGYTF.

The chain combines TRBV28 with TRBJ2-1; D ambiguous. Germline CDR1 reads MDHEN; CDR2 reads SYDVKM. The V and J ends lost 8 bases and 5 bases respectively, with 10 bases between them. CDR3 length equals 12 residues. The CDR3 reads CASQGPHNEQFF. The DNA for the CDR3 is TGTGCCAGCCAAGGGCCCCACAATGAGCAGTTCTTC.

The table lists this clone with a few counts. This rearrangement joins TRBV27 to TRBJ2-1; no firm D call. Trimming removed 4 bases from V and 0 bases from J, with 1 base in between. Germline values: CDR1 MNHEY, CDR2 SMNVEV (reference sequence). The CDR3 has 12 residues. CDR3 sequence: CASSYSYNEQFF. The CDR3 DNA sequence: TGTGCCAGCAGTTACTCCTACAATGAGCAGTTCTTC.

This clone was seen a handful of times. V and J are TRBV29-1 and TRBJ1-1, with a weak D call TRBD1 (5 bases). From germline, CDR1 is SQVTM and CDR2 ANQGSEA. Trimming removed 2 bases at V and 2 bases at J, with 6 bases between. The CDR3 spans 12 residues. The CDR3 nucleotides are TGCAGCGTTGAAAGGGGAAACACTGAAGCTTTCTTT. It yields the protein CSVERGNTEAFF.

V gene TRBV6-1 combines with J gene TRBJ2-4; D is perhaps TRBD2 (5 bases). V gave up 10 bases and J gave up 6 bases, with 7 bases separating them. The germline CDR1 and CDR2 sequences are MNHNS and SASEGT. The CDR3 contains 10 residues. The CDR3 coding sequence is TGTGCCACCGGAGGAAACATTCAGTACTTC. Translating it yields CATGGNIQYF.